Below are 27 T cell receptor beta chains sequenced from a single sample in a study of blood T cells in healthy people across ages. It was with a sample-barcoded 5' primer and a J-beta primer mix that a second PCR of roughly 7 to 12 cycles was run. MiXCR was run by TCRdb on the 5' RACE reads, yielding one entry per CDR3 protein. There are about 680,000 distinct CDR3 sequences in the sample; roughly 50% occur only once, and roughly a third lies in the top ten. The sample taken for sequencing was blood. These TCRs come from a woman aged 60-75 years in good health.

The CDR3 DNA is TGCAGTGCTCTGACAGGGCTCAGCGGGAGGGCCTACAATGAGCAGTTCTTC. This translates into CSALTGLSGRAYNEQFF. The V gene is TRBV20-1, the J gene TRBJ2-1, with TRBD2 identical over 10 bases. The CDR3 totals 17 residues. After removal of 5 bases from V and 2 bases from J, the junction contained 12 bases not matched to a gene. The V gene's germline CDR1 is DFQATT and CDR2 SNEGSKA (reference sequence).

Comment on this clonotype: Compared with germline, one end of the junction differs, possibly owing to a read error. The chain couples TRBV10-3 to TRBJ2-3, with a weak D call TRBD2 (6 bases). Germline V gene data show CDR1 as ENHRY and CDR2 as SYGVKD. The CDR3 runs to 17 residues. CDR3 coding DNA: TGTGCCATGAGTGATGTTAGCGGAAAAACTCGCACAGATACGCAGTATTTT. It codes for CAMSDVSGKTRTDTQYF.

The V gene is TRBV4-3, the J gene TRBJ2-5; tentative D call: TRBD2 (6 bases). The J call is doubtful: the DNA matches TRBJ2-7 better. This CDR3 spans 15 amino acids. Germline V gene data show CDR1 as LGHNA and CDR2 as YSLEER. The CDR3 here is CASSQGPGAGIEQYF. As DNA, the CDR3 is TGCGCCAGCAGCCAAGGGCCCGGAGCGGGTATCGAGCAGTACTTC.

The chain has TRBV7-3 and TRBJ1-1; D gene ambiguous. This CDR3 is 13 amino acids long. Germline V CDR1 and CDR2: SGHTA, FQGTGA. The ends were cut back, 6 bases at V and 0 bases at J, with 8 bases in the middle. This CDR3 reads CASSRHMNTEAFF. The DNA of the CDR3 is TGTGCCAGCAGTAGGCATATGAACACTGAAGCTTTCTTT.

Only one count was recorded for this clonotype. V gene TRBV14 combines with J gene TRBJ1-2; D ambiguous. This CDR3 has 15 residues. In germline, CDR1 is SGHDN, CDR2 FVKESK. V lost 4 bases, J lost 8 bases, and 20 bases lay in between. The CDR3 reads CASSRVSDYAVGYTF. CDR3 nucleotides: TGTGCCAGCAGCCGCGTTTCCGACTACGCAGTGGGCTACACCTTC. Looking up the rest from reference TRBV14 and TRBJ1-2 gives the full variable domain: EAGVTQFPSHSVIEKGQTVTLRCDPISGHDNLYWYRRVMGKEIKFLLHFVKESKQDESGMPNNRFLAERTGGTYSTLKVQPAELEDSGVYFCASSRVSDYAVGYTFGSGTRLTVV.

This rearrangement joins TRBV27 to TRBJ1-2; TRBD1 aligns across 7 bases. CDR3 length: 13 residues. The junction had 6 bases not matched to a gene; V was cut back by 3 bases and J by 8 bases. Germline assignment: CDR1 MNHEY and CDR2 SMNVEV (reference sequence). For the CDR3, the DNA is TGTGCCAGCAGTTTTCGGGACAGCAGGGGCTACACCTTC. It translates to CASSFRDSRGYTF.

The chain has TRBV4-2 and TRBJ2-1; no clear D. The germline CDR1 and CDR2 sequences are LGHNA and YNFKEQ. The CDR3 sequence is 14 residues long. Trimming took 0 bases from V and 6 from J, leaving 9 bases between them. CDR3 region: CASSQDPWGNEQFF. The CDR3 nucleotides read TGTGCCAGCAGCCAAGATCCCTGGGGCAATGAGCAGTTCTTC.

This clonotype was picked up a small number of times. The J gene is TRBJ2-3, the V gene TRBV7-6; TRBD2 agrees at 13 bases. This CDR3 is 18 amino acids long. The trim removed 4 bases at V and 1 base at J, leaving 8 bases unmatched. Germline values: CDR1 SGHVS, CDR2 FNYEAQ. Written as DNA, the CDR3 is TGTGCCAGCAGCTCCCTCGGGACTAGCGGGACCCGCACAGATACGCAGTATTTT. Translation gives CASSSLGTSGTRTDTQYF.

This chain uses TRBV9 with TRBJ1-2; D gene ambiguous. The germline V gene encodes CDR1 SGDLS and CDR2 YYNGEE. The V end lost 4 bases, the J end lost 3 bases, and 10 bases lay between the germline ends. CDR3 length: 13 amino acids. The CDR3 here is CASSPPGDYGYTF. The CDR3, as DNA: TGTGCCAGCAGCCCCCCTGGGGACTATGGCTACACCTTC.

The chain links TRBV6-5 to TRBJ1-4, with D perhaps matching TRBD1 (5 bases). The CDR3 has 14 amino acids. Germline CDR1 reads MNHEY; CDR2 reads SVGAGI. V was pared by 6 bases and J by 2 bases, with 10 bases between. CDR3 sequence (DNA): TGTGCCAGCAGATCGGGACGGACTAATGAAAAACTGTTTTTT. Encoded protein: CASRSGRTNEKLFF.

The chain joins TRBV20-1 to TRBJ1-1, with 11 positions matching TRBD1. V gave up 6 bases and J gave up 0 bases; unmatched junction bases: 12. CDR1 and CDR2 (germline): DFQATT, SNEGSKA (reference sequence). The CDR3 covers 17 residues. DNA of the CDR3: TGCAGTGCCCACCCCCCGGGACAGGGGGTAATGAACACTGAAGCTTTCTTT. Its translation: CSAHPPGQGVMNTEAFF.

The chain is built from TRBV20-1 and TRBJ1-2, with D perhaps TRBD1 (6 bases). The CDR3 loop spans 14 amino acids. Deletions cut 7 bases from V and 4 bases from J, with 19 bases between. Germline CDR1 reads DFQATT; CDR2 reads SNEGSKA (reference sequence). The CDR3 DNA reads TGCAGTGGGGACAACCGGGACTCTATCTATGGCTACACCTTC. It yields the protein CSGDNRDSIYGYTF.

CDR3 in amino acids: CASSRGLAGGVREQYF. The DNA for the CDR3 is TGTGCCAGCAGTAGGGGACTAGCGGGAGGAGTTCGCGAGCAGTACTTC. J is TRBJ2-7 and V is TRBV12-3 or TRBV12-4; 15 nucleotides align to TRBD2. The CDR3 is made up of 16 amino acids. V gave up 5 bases and J gave up 6 bases; unmatched junction bases: 8.

The chain links TRBV6-5 to TRBJ2-1; TRBD1 agrees at 7 bases. J was trimmed by 5 bases and V by 7 bases; bases with no gene match: 5. Germline lookup yields CDR1 MNHEY and CDR2 SVGAGI. The CDR3 covers 13 residues. The CDR3 DNA is TGTGCCAGCACGAGGGGGCCCCACAATGAGCAGTTCTTC. Its translation is CASTRGPHNEQFF.

The chain couples TRBV5-1 to TRBJ2-2; no clear D gene. The germline V and J ends were trimmed by 4 bases and 3 bases, with 10 bases remaining between them. The CDR3 totals 14 residues. Germline V gene lookup returns CDR1 SGHRS and CDR2 YFSETQ. The CDR3 DNA follows: TGCGCCAGCAGCACCATAGCAGACACCGGGGAGCTGTTTTTT. Translating gives CASSTIADTGELFF.

The chain has TRBV9 and TRBJ2-4; no clear D. Germline loops: CDR1 SGDLS, CDR2 YYNGEE. With 4 bases removed from V and 8 bases from J, the gap between germline ends came to 16 bases. The CDR3 extends over 14 amino acids. The CDR3 nucleotides are TGTGCCAGCAGCCCTAGAGATCACGAGGACATTCAGTACTTC. Its translation is CASSPRDHEDIQYF. Drawing the rest from reference TRBV9 and TRBJ2-4, the complete variable domain is DSGVTQTPKHLITATGQRVTLRCSPRSGDLSVYWYQQSLDQGLQFLIQYYNGEERAKGNILERFSAQQFPDLHSELNLSSLELGDSALYFCASSPRDHEDIQYFGAGTRLSVL.

The rearrangement joins TRBV5-1 to TRBJ2-1, with 9 bases lining up with TRBD2. Germline CDR1 reads SGHRS; CDR2 reads YFSETQ. J gave up 9 bases and V 4 bases, and 11 bases lay outside the gene matches. This CDR3 contains 15 residues. The CDR3: CASSRPGLAVREQFF. The CDR3 nucleotides are TGCGCCAGCAGCAGACCGGGACTAGCAGTGCGTGAGCAGTTCTTC.

This chain joins TRBV12-3 or TRBV12-4 and TRBJ1-5; weak D call: TRBD1 (5 bases). The CDR3 has 15 residues. V lost 4 bases and J 5 bases, leaving 15 bases between the germline ends. CDR3 region: CASSSAPGPYQPQHF. CDR3 in DNA: TGTGCCAGCAGTTCCGCACCGGGGCCTTATCAGCCCCAGCATTTT.

The chain recombines TRBV5-1 with TRBJ2-1, with 8 positions matching TRBD2. Trimming at V came to 10 bases and at J to 7 bases, leaving 19 bases not matched to a gene. The CDR3 covers 16 residues. The germline CDR1 and CDR2 sequences are SGHRS and YFSETQ. The CDR3 bases are TGCGCCGTCTCAGTGTCCCCAGCGGGAGTGTCTAATGAGCAGTTCTTC. Translating gives CAVSVSPAGVSNEQFF.

The chain employs TRBV28 and TRBJ2-7, with 7 positions matching TRBD2. CDR3 length: 17 residues. CDR1 and CDR2 (germline): MDHEN, SYDVKM. Trimming at V came to 6 bases and at J to 5 bases, leaving 19 bases not matched to a gene. CDR3 sequence reads: CASRLRAGGSSSDEQYF. In nucleotides, the CDR3 is TGTGCCAGCAGACTGAGGGCCGGCGGGAGCAGTTCGGACGAGCAGTACTTC.

The chain has TRBV7-2 and TRBJ2-7, with TRBD2 matching over 9 bases. This CDR3 has 14 amino acids. CDR1 is SGHTA, CDR2 FQGNSA, per germline. Trimming cost V 4 bases and J 4 bases; bases outside gene matches: 5. The CDR3 DNA follows: TGTGCCAGCAGCTCCTCAGCGGGAGGATACGAGCAGTACTTC. Protein: CASSSSAGGYEQYF.

This rearrangement joins TRBV5-1 to TRBJ2-1; D gene ambiguous. Germline loops: CDR1 SGHRS, CDR2 YFSETQ. This CDR3 comprises 14 residues. Deletions cut 0 bases from V and 3 bases from J, with 7 bases between. CDR3 sequence reads: CASSLEAHYNEQFF. The DNA for the CDR3 is TGCGCCAGCAGCTTGGAGGCACACTACAATGAGCAGTTCTTC. Full variable domain (rest looked up from reference TRBV5-1 and TRBJ2-1): KAGVTQTPRYLIKTRGQQVTLSCSPISGHRSVSWYQQTPGQGLQFLFEYFSETQRNKGNFPGRFSGRQFSNSRSEMNVSTLELGDSALYLCASSLEAHYNEQFFGPGTRLTVL.

This clonotype was observed once. The chain combines TRBV25-1 with TRBJ1-4; D is unclear. The CDR3 runs 12 residues. The V end was cut by 4 bases, the J end by 5 bases, with 5 bases between. Germline-derived CDR1 and CDR2 are MGHDK and SYGVNS. The DNA of the CDR3 is TGTGCCAGCAGTGCATTAAATGAAAAACTGTTTTTT. Protein product: CASSALNEKLFF.

Points on this clonotype: A clone one base away is much larger, so this may be a read error. CDR3 residues: CASNSGDRRNYGYTF. The CDR3 bases are TGTGCCAGCAACTCTGGGGACAGAAGAAACTATGGCTACACCTTC. The chain is built from TRBV12-3 or TRBV12-4 and TRBJ1-2, with 7 positions matching TRBD1. There are 15 residues in the CDR3. Unmatched junction bases numbered 10, after V lost 7 bases and J lost 2 bases.

The chain joins TRBV28 to TRBJ2-7; D not certain. The CDR3 sequence is 12 residues long. CDR1 and CDR2 from the germline V gene are MDHEN and SYDVKM. V lost 8 bases, J lost 3 bases, and 11 bases lay in between. This chain's CDR3 is CASCYGGYEQYF. CDR3 coding DNA: TGTGCCAGCTGTTATGGTGGCTACGAGCAGTACTTC.

This clonotype was seen a few times. The chain couples TRBV9 to TRBJ1-2; no clear D gene. Trimming removed 1 base from V and 8 bases from J, with 18 bases in between. The CDR3 has 15 amino acids. Germline-derived CDR1 and CDR2 are SGDLS and YYNGEE. The CDR3 loop reads CASSVQPDSAEGYTF. The CDR3 nucleotides read TGTGCCAGCAGCGTACAACCCGACTCCGCGGAAGGCTACACCTTC. Combining the CDR3 with reference TRBV9 and TRBJ1-2 gives the whole variable domain DSGVTQTPKHLITATGQRVTLRCSPRSGDLSVYWYQQSLDQGLQFLIQYYNGEERAKGNILERFSAQQFPDLHSELNLSSLELGDSALYFCASSVQPDSAEGYTFGSGTRLTVV.

This clonotype was seen a handful of times. The rearrangement links TRBV20-1 to TRBJ2-1; D is unresolved. Germline values: CDR1 DFQATT, CDR2 SNEGSKA (reference sequence). This CDR3 region has 16 residues. Between the trimmed V and J ends, which lost 6 bases and 9 bases, there was a span of 27 bases. The CDR3 loop reads CSAQGPPGRVGGEQFF. The DNA of the CDR3 is TGCAGTGCCCAAGGTCCACCGGGCCGGGTTGGCGGTGAGCAGTTCTTC.